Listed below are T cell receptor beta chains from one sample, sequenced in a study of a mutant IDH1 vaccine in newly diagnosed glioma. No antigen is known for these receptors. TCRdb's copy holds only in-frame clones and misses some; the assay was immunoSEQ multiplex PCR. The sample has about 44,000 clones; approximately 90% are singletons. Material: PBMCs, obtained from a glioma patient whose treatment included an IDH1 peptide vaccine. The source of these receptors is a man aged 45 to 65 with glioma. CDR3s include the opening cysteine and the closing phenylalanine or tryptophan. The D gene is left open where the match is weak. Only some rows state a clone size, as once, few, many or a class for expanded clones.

CDR3 DNA: TGTGCCAGCAGTCCCCTGCGAGCCACCGGGGAGCTGTTTTTT; CDR3 protein: CASSPLRATGELFF; D gene: .; clone size: once; J gene: TRBJ2-2; V gene: TRBV27
CDR3 DNA: TGCAGTGCTAGTAGCCCCTACGAGCAGTACTTC; CDR3 protein: CSASSPYEQYF; D gene: .; clone size: .; J gene: TRBJ2-7; V gene: TRBV20-1
CDR3 DNA: TGTGCCAGCAGTGAGTCCTTAACTGAGCAGTTCTTC; CDR3 protein: CASSESLTEQFF; D gene: .; clone size: .; J gene: TRBJ2-1; V gene: TRBV6-1
CDR3 DNA: TGTGCCTGGAGTGAGGGTGGAGGGGTGCAGGTCCTCATGAACACTGAAGCTTTCTTT; CDR3 protein: CAWSEGGGVQVLMNTEAFF; D gene: .; clone size: .; J gene: TRBJ1-1; V gene: TRBV30
CDR3 DNA: TGTGCCAGCCACCTGACTAGCGGGTACGAGCAGTACTTC; CDR3 protein: CASHLTSGYEQYF; D gene: TRBD2; clone size: .; J gene: TRBJ2-7; V gene: TRBV2
CDR3 DNA: TGTGCCAGCAGACTCCGGGACAGGGGGCATGGCTATGGCTACACCTTC; CDR3 protein: CASRLRDRGHGYGYTF; D gene: TRBD1; clone size: .; J gene: TRBJ1-2; V gene: TRBV5-6
CDR3 DNA: TGTGCCAGCTCACCGGACAGGGGGCAGCCCCAGCATTTT; CDR3 protein: CASSPDRGQPQHF; D gene: TRBD1; clone size: .; J gene: TRBJ1-5; V gene: TRBV18
CDR3 DNA: TGTGCCAGCAGCGCGGGGACAGGGCGATATAATTCACCCCTCCACTTT; CDR3 protein: CASSAGTGRYNSPLHF; D gene: TRBD1; clone size: .; J gene: TRBJ1-6; V gene: TRBV7-2
CDR3 DNA: TGTGCCAGCAGCCCCAGGACAGACCTTAACTATGGCTACACCTTC; CDR3 protein: CASSPRTDLNYGYTF; D gene: .; clone size: .; J gene: TRBJ1-2; V gene: TRBV13
CDR3 DNA: TGTGCCAGCAGTGCGGGACAGGACACCGGGGAGCTGTTTTTT; CDR3 protein: CASSAGQDTGELFF; D gene: TRBD1; clone size: .; J gene: TRBJ2-2; V gene: TRBV6-4
CDR3 DNA: TGTGCCAGCAGCGTTAGTTGGAACACTGAAGCTTTCTTT; CDR3 protein: CASSVSWNTEAFF; D gene: .; clone size: .; J gene: TRBJ1-1; V gene: TRBV7-2
CDR3 DNA: TGTGCCAGCAGCGCAGGACTAGCGAGATACTACAATGAGCAGTTCTTC; CDR3 protein: CASSAGLARYYNEQFF; D gene: TRBD2; clone size: .; J gene: TRBJ2-1; V gene: TRBV9
CDR3 DNA: TGTGCCAGCAGCTTTGGGCCCTCCACAGATACGCAGTATTTT; CDR3 protein: CASSFGPSTDTQYF; D gene: .; clone size: .; J gene: TRBJ2-3; V gene: TRBV5-6
CDR3 DNA: TGCGCCAGCAGCCGATCGCCTCAGGCAGCCCAAGAGACCCAGTACTTC; CDR3 protein: CASSRSPQAAQETQYF; D gene: .; clone size: .; J gene: TRBJ2-5; V gene: TRBV4-1
CDR3 DNA: TGCGCCAGCAGCACCTCAGGGACAGCTAACACTGAAGCTTTCTTT; CDR3 protein: CASSTSGTANTEAFF; D gene: TRBD1; clone size: .; J gene: TRBJ1-1; V gene: TRBV4-1
CDR3 DNA: TGTGCCAGCAGCCCCAACCGGGACAGACAAGAGACCCAGTACTTC; CDR3 protein: CASSPNRDRQETQYF; D gene: TRBD1; clone size: .; J gene: TRBJ2-5; V gene: TRBV9
CDR3 DNA: TGTGCCAGCAGTTTGGGGGGAGTCGGCACTGAAGCTTTCTTT; CDR3 protein: CASSLGGVGTEAFF; D gene: .; clone size: .; J gene: TRBJ1-1; V gene: TRBV28
CDR3 DNA: TGTGCCACCAGCAGAGATCGAGGCGCAACTAATGAAAAACTGTTTTTT; CDR3 protein: CATSRDRGATNEKLFF; D gene: .; clone size: .; J gene: TRBJ1-4; V gene: TRBV15
CDR3 DNA: TGTGCCAGCTCTACCGGGGGCGGGGAGACCCAGTACTTC; CDR3 protein: CASSTGGGETQYF; D gene: .; clone size: .; J gene: TRBJ2-5; V gene: TRBV18
CDR3 DNA: TGTGCCAGCAGTTCGCACACGGAAAACATTCAGTACTTC; CDR3 protein: CASSSHTENIQYF; D gene: .; clone size: .; J gene: TRBJ2-4; V gene: TRBV6-6
CDR3 DNA: TGTGCCAGCAGCGTAGGTGGTAGCGGAGACCAAGAGACCCAGTACTTC; CDR3 protein: CASSVGGSGDQETQYF; D gene: .; clone size: .; J gene: TRBJ2-5; V gene: TRBV9
CDR3 DNA: TGTGCCAGCAGCTTAGATGCCAGTACCGAGCAGTACTTC; CDR3 protein: CASSLDASTEQYF; D gene: .; clone size: .; J gene: TRBJ2-7; V gene: TRBV7-9
CDR3 DNA: TGTGCCAGCAGCTTAGGAGGGGATGGAGGCTACACCTTC; CDR3 protein: CASSLGGDGGYTF; D gene: .; clone size: .; J gene: TRBJ1-2; V gene: TRBV7-9